These 4 T cell receptor beta chains share one sample of origin, sequenced in a study of identical twins. TCRdb passed the 5' RACE reads through MiXCR, listing each CDR3 protein once. The data show nearly 900,000 distinct CDR3 sequences, over 9% seen once. This sample also belongs to another study, concerning yellow fever vaccine responses in identical twins.

The sample was PBMCs. All receptors come from a woman aged 18-29 years in good health.

This clonotype was counted a few times. V is TRBV10-3 and J is TRBJ1-5; D is unresolved. The V and J ends lost 4 bases and 7 bases respectively, with 11 bases between them. The CDR3 is 13 amino acids. CDR1 is ENHRY and CDR2 is SYGVKD in the germline V gene. In nucleotides, the CDR3 is TGTGCCATCAGTGGTAGTGGGCAACAGCCCCAGCATTTT. It codes for CAISGSGQQPQHF.

This clonotype was observed a handful of times. The rearrangement uses TRBV7-9 and TRBJ1-2; no definite D call. The CDR3 has 17 residues. Germline CDR1 is SEHNR and CDR2 is FQNEAQ (reference sequence). The V end was cut by 7 bases, the J end by 0 bases, with 21 bases between. CDR3 DNA: TGTGCCAGCACCCCCCCGGCAGACGACCAAGCTAACTATGGCTACACCTTC. Translating gives CASTPPADDQANYGYTF.

This clonotype was seen a few times. V is TRBV12-3 or TRBV12-4 and J is TRBJ1-2, with TRBD1 as a possible D gene (5 bases). The CDR3 consists of 13 residues. V was shortened by 2 bases and J by 4 bases, with 8 bases between the two germline ends. CDR3 coding DNA: TGTGCCAGCAGTTTACAGGGTTTCTATGGCTACACCTTC. This gives the protein CASSLQGFYGYTF.

This clonotype has only a few counts. The rearrangement links TRBV5-1 to TRBJ2-2; 9 bases align to TRBD1. This CDR3 comprises 15 residues. From germline, CDR1 is SGHRS and CDR2 YFSETQ. After removal of 7 bases from V and 5 bases from J, the junction contained 9 bases not matched to a gene. The CDR3 loop reads CASYPDRGRTGELFF. The CDR3, as DNA: TGCGCCAGCTACCCCGACAGGGGGAGAACCGGGGAGCTGTTTTTT.